This section outlines one T cell receptor (beta chain) sequence together with its context. This entry is derived from a study of technical replicates of blood from a few donors. The data were produced by immunoSEQ multiplex PCR, yet TCRdb's version contains in-frame clones alone and is incomplete. The table lists under 100,000 clones, roughly 95% of them singletons, with around 0.3% in the top ten. This clonotype was obtained from a human donor in good health. Sequencing was performed on T cells isolated from PBMCs.

Here the CDR3 reads CASSLGGLPTEAFF. The CDR3, as DNA: TGTGCCAGCAGTTTAGGAGGGCTACCGACTGAAGCTTTCTTT. The V gene is TRBV28, the J gene TRBJ1-1; no clear D. There are 14 residues in the CDR3. Germline lookup yields CDR1 MDHEN and CDR2 SYDVKM. The V gene lost 2 bases and the J gene lost 5 bases, with 12 bases spanning the gap.